The T cell receptor (beta chain) under discussion was sequenced for a study of T cells after yellow fever vaccination. In this sample, this clonotype turned up a few times. Using its own MiXCR run on the 5' RACE reads, TCRdb lists one record per CDR3 protein. The table includes some 600,000 distinct CDR3 sequences, less than 20% detected once. Germline loops: CDR1 LGHDT, CDR2 YNNKEL (reference sequence). Trimming at V came to 0 bases and at J to 5 bases, leaving 8 bases not matched to a gene. The CDR3 is made up of 17 amino acids. The V call is TRBV3-1, the J call TRBJ2-3; 10 bases line up with TRBD2. Sequenced here: PBMCs, sampled 5 to 6 days after the first yellow fever vaccination. The TCR was taken from a young man who received the YFV17D yellow fever vaccine. CDR3 sequence (DNA): TGTGCCAGCAGCCAAGAAGGGAGCGGGGGGGCCCTAGATACGCAGTATTTT. Protein sequence: CASSQEGSGGALDTQYF.